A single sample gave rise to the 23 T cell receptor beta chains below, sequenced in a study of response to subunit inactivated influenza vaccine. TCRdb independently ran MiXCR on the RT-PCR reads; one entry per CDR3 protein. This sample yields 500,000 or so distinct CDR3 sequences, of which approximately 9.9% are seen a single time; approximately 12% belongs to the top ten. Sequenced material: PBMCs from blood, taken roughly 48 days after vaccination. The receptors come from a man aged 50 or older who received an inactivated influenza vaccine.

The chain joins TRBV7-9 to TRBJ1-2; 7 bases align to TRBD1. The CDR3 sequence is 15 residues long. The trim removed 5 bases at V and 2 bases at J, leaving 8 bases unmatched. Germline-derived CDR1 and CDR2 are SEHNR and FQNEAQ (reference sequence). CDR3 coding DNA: TGTGCCAGCAGCGAATGGACAGGTTCAAACTATGGCTACACCTTC. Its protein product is CASSEWTGSNYGYTF.

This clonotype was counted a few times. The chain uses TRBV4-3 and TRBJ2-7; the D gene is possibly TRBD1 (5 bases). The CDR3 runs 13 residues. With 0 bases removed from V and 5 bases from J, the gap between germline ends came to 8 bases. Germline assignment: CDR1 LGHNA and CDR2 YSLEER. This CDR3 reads CASSQEQADEQYF. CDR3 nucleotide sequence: TGCGCCAGCAGCCAAGAACAGGCGGACGAGCAGTACTTC.

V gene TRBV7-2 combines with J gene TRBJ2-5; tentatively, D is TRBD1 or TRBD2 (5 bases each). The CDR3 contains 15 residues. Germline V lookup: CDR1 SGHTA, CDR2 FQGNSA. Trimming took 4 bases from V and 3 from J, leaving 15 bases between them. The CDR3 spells CASSSPPGRKETQYF. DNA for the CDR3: TGTGCCAGCAGCTCCCCCCCGGGACGGAAAGAGACCCAGTACTTC.

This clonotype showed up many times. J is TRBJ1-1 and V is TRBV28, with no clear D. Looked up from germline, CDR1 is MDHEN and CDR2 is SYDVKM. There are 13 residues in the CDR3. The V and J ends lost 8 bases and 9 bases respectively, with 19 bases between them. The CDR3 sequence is CASRSHGSLKAFF. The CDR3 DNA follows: TGTGCCAGCCGCTCACATGGGTCGCTGAAAGCTTTCTTT.

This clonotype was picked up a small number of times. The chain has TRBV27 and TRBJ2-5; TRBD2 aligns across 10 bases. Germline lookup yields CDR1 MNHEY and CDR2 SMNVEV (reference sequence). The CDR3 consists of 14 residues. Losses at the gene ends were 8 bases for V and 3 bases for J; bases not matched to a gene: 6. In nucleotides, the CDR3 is TGTGCCAGCCGCGATAGCGGGAGGAAAGAGACCCAGTACTTC. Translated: CASRDSGRKETQYF.

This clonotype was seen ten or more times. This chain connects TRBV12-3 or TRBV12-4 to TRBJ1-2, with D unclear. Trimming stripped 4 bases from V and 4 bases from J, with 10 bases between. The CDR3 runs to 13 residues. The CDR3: CASSYHGSYGYTF. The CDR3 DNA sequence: TGTGCCAGCAGTTACCACGGGAGCTATGGCTACACCTTC.

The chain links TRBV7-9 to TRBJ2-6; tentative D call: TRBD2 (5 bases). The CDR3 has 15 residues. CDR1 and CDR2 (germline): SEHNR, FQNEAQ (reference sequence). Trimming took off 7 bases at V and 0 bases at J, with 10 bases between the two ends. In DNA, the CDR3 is TGTGCCAGCACCCGACGGGACTCTGGGGCCAACGTCCTGACTTTC. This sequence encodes CASTRRDSGANVLTF.

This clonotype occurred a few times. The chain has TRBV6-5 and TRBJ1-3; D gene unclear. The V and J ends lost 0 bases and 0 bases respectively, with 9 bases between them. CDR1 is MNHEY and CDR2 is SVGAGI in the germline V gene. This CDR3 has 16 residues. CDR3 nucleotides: TGTGCCAGCAGTTACTCGACAAGTCACTCTGGAAACACCATATATTTT. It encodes CASSYSTSHSGNTIYF.

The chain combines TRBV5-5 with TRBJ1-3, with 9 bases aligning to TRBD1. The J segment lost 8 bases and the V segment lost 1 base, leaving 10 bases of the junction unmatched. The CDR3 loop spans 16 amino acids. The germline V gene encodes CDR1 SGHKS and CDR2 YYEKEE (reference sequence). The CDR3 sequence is CASSLYAGTGWDTIYF. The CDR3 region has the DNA TGTGCCAGCAGCTTGTATGCCGGGACAGGGTGGGACACCATATATTTT.

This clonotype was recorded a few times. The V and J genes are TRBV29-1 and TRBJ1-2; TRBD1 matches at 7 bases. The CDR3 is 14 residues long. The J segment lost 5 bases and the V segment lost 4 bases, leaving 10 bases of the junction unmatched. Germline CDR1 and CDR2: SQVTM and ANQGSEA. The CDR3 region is CSVGGGQDTYGYTF. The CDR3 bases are TGCAGCGTTGGAGGCGGACAGGATACTTATGGCTACACCTTC.

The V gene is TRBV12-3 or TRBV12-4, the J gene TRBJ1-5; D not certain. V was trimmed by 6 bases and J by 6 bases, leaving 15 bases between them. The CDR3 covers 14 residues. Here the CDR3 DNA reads TGTGCCAGCAGGGAAGACTCTGCGGGTCAGCCCCAGCATTTT. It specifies CASREDSAGQPQHF.

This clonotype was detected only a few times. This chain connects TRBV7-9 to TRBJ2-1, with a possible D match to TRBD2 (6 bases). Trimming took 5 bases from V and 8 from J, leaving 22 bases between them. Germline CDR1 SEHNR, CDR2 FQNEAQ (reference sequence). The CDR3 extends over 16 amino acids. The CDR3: CASSTSGLRQMHEQFF. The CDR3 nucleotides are TGTGCCAGCAGCACCTCGGGACTCCGGCAGATGCATGAGCAGTTCTTC.

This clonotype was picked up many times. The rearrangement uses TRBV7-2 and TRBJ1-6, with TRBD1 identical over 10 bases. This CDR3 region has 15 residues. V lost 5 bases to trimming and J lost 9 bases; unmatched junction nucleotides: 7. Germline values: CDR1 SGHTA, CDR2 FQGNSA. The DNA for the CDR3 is TGTGCCAGCAGCCTTCGACAGGGGGCGGGTTCACCCCTCCACTTT. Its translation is CASSLRQGAGSPLHF.

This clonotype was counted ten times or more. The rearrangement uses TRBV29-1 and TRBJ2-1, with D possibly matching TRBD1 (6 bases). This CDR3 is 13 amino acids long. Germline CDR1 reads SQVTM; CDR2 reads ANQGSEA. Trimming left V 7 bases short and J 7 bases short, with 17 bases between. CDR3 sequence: CSAGEGDGNEQFF. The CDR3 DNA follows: TGCAGCGCCGGAGAGGGGGATGGGAATGAGCAGTTCTTC.

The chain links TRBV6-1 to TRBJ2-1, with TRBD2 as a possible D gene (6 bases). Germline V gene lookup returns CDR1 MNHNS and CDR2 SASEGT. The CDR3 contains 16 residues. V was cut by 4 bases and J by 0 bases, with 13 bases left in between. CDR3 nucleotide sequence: TGTGCCAGCAGTGTAAGCGGGTACAGCTCCTACAATGAGCAGTTCTTC. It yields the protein CASSVSGYSSYNEQFF.

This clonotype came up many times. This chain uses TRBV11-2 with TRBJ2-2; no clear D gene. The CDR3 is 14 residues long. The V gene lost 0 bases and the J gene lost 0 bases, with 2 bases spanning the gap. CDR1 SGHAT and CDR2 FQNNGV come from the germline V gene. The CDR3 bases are TGTGCCAGCAGCTTAGAACCGAACACCGGGGAGCTGTTTTTT. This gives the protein CASSLEPNTGELFF.

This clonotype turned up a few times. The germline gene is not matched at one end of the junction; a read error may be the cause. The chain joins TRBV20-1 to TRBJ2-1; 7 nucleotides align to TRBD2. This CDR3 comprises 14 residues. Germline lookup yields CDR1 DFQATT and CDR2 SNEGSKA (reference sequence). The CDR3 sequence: CSASRWEGRHEQSF. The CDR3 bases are TGCAGTGCTAGTAGGTGGGAGGGCCGCCATGAGCAGTCCTTC.

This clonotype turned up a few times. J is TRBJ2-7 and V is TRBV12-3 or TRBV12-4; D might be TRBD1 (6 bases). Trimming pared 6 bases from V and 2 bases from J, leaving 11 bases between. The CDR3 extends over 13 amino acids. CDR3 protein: CASRIDRTYEQYF. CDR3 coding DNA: TGTGCCAGCAGGATTGACAGGACCTACGAGCAGTACTTC.

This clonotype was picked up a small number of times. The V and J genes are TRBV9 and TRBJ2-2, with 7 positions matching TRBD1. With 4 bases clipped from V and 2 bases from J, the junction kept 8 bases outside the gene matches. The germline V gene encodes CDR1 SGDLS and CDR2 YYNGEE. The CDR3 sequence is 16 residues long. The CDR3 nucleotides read TGTGCCAGCAGCCCCAGGACAGGATTAAACACCGGGGAGCTGTTTTTT. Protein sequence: CASSPRTGLNTGELFF.

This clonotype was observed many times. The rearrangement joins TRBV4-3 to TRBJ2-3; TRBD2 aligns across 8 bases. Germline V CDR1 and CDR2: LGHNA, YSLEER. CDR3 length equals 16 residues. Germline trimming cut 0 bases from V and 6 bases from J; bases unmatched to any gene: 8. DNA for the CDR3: TGCGCCAGCAGCCAAGAAGACGGGGGGGCGAGGGATACGCAGTATTTT. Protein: CASSQEDGGARDTQYF.

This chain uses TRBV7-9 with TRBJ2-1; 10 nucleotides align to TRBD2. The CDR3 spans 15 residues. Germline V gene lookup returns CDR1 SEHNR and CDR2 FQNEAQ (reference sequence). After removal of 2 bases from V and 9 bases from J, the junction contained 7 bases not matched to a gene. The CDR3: CASSLYSSGSAEQFF. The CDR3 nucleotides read TGTGCCAGCAGCTTATATTCTAGCGGGAGCGCTGAGCAGTTCTTC.

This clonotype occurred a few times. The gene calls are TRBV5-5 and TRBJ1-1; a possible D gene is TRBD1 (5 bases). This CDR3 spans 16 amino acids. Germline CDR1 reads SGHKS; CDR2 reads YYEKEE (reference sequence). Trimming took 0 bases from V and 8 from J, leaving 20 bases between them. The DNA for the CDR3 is TGTGCCAGCAGCTTGGGGCAGGGAATAGGAAAGACCGAAGCTTTCTTT. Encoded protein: CASSLGQGIGKTEAFF.

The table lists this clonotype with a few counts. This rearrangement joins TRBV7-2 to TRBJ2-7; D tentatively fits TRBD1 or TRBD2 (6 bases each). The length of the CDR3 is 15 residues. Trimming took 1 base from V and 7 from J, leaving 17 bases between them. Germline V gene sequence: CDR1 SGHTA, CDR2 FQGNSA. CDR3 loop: CASSLVTGGPREQYF. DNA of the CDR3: TGTGCCAGCAGCTTAGTGACAGGAGGGCCGAGGGAGCAGTACTTC.